Presented here are 5 T cell receptor beta chains from one specimen sequenced in a study of monozygotic twins with cystic fibrosis. The table came from immunoSEQ multiplex PCR; TCRdb's copy has only in-frame clones and leaves some out. Here the sample spans around 9,100 clones, 98% to 99% being singletons. Sequencing was carried out using blood. All receptors derive from a girl aged 2-10 years with cystic fibrosis.

This chain uses TRBV4-3 with TRBJ1-5; D is uncertain. The CDR3 runs 13 residues. Deletions cut 0 bases from V and 4 bases from J, with 4 bases between. Germline lookup yields CDR1 LGHNA and CDR2 YSLEER. CDR3 loop: CASSQDRNQPQHF. CDR3 bases: TGCGCCAGCAGCCAAGATAGGAATCAGCCCCAGCATTTT.

V gene TRBV6-5 combines with J gene TRBJ1-2; D call uncertain. The length of the CDR3 is 14 residues. The V and J ends lost 0 bases and 5 bases respectively, with 10 bases between them. The germline gives CDR1 MNHEY, CDR2 SVGAGI. The CDR3 sequence: CASSYSVSLYGYTF. For the CDR3, the DNA is TGTGCCAGCAGTTACTCAGTCAGCCTGTATGGCTACACCTTC.

The J gene is TRBJ1-1, the V gene TRBV7-9, with D tentatively TRBD1 (5 bases). Germline V lookup: CDR1 SEHNR, CDR2 FQNEAQ (reference sequence). The CDR3 is made up of 14 amino acids. The V and J ends lost 1 base and 4 bases respectively, with 10 bases between them. For the CDR3, the DNA is TGTGCCAGCAGCTTAGGCCAGGGCCTCACTGAAGCTTTCTTT. Amino acids: CASSLGQGLTEAFF.

The chain combines TRBV5-1 with TRBJ2-1; 8 nucleotides match TRBD2. This CDR3 region has 14 residues. The V and J ends lost 4 bases and 2 bases, in that order; junction bases with no gene match: 2. Germline lookup yields CDR1 SGHRS and CDR2 YFSETQ. The DNA of the CDR3 is TGCGCCAGCAGCCGGGAGGGACCCTACAATGAGCAGTTCTTC. It encodes CASSREGPYNEQFF.

This chain uses TRBV7-9 with TRBJ1-2; 8 bases align to TRBD1. CDR1 is SEHNR, CDR2 FQNEAQ, per germline (reference sequence). The CDR3 runs to 17 residues. J gave up 4 bases and V 5 bases, and 15 bases lay outside the gene matches. The CDR3 sequence is CASSPTTGDRIVYGYTF. In DNA form, the CDR3 reads TGTGCCAGCAGCCCTACGACAGGGGATCGGATCGTCTATGGCTACACCTTC.